This TCR beta chain originates from a study of CD8+ T cells in alopecia areata. Study context: Severity was scored as percentage of affected scalp area in treated patients.

On this clone itself: Its antigen is unknown.

The CDR3 extends over 14 amino acids. Germline V gene lookup returns CDR1 SGDLS and CDR2 YYNGEE. Trimming removed 7 bases at V and 0 bases at J, with 11 bases between. Study-level points and caveats: Although TCR sharing was seen in mice, sharing across patients was less clear, possibly for HLA-related reasons. Higher clonality and more expanded CD8+ clones appeared in lesional than normal scalp.

RNA was isolated and reverse transcribed to cDNA, the sequencing template. Assay used: immunoSEQ multiplex PCR; TCRdb lists only in-frame clones, some missing. The sample has about 140,000 clones, 82% seen once. Noted treatment: oral pan-JAK inhibitor, 5-10 mg twice daily. Lesional scalp punch biopsies and peripheral blood were collected from alopecia areata patients. The chain is built from TRBV9 and TRBJ1-5; tentative D call: TRBD1 (5 bases). The sample consisted of CD8+ T cells sorted from blood, taken at week 4, from a patient treated with tofacitinib. This receptor was identified in a human donor with alopecia areata. The CDR3 DNA reads TGTGCCAGCGGTGACAGCTATAGCAATCAGCCCCAGCATTTT. Translating gives CASGDSYSNQPQHF.